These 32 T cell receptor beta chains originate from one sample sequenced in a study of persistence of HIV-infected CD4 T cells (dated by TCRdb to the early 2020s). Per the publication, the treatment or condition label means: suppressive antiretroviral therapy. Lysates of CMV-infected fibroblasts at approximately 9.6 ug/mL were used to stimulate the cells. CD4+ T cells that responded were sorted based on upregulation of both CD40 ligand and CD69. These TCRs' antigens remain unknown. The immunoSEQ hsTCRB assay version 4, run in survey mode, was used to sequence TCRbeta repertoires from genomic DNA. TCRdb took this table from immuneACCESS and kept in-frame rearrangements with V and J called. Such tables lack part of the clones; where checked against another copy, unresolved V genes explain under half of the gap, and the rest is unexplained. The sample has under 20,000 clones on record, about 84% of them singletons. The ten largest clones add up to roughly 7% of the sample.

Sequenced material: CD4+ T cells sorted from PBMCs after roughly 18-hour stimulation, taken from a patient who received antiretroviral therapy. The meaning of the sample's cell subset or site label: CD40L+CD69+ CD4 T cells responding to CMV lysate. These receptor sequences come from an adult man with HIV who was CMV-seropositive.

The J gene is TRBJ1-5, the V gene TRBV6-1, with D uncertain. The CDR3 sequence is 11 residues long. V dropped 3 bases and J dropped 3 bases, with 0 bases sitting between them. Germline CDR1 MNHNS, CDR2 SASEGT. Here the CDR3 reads CASSDNQPQHF. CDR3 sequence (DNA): TGTGCCAGCAGTGACAATCAGCCCCAGCATTTT.

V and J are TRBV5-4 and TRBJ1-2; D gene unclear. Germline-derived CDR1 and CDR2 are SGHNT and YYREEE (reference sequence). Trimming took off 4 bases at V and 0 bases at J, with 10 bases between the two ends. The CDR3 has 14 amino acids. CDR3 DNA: TGTGCCAGCAGCCGAGACTTAGCTAACTATGGCTACACCTTC. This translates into CASSRDLANYGYTF.

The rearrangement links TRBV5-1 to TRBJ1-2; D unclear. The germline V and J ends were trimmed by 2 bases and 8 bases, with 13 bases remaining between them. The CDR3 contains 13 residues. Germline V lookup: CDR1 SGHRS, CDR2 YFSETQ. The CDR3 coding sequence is TGCGCCAGCAGCTTAGACGGGGTCTTAGGCTACACCTTC. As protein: CASSLDGVLGYTF.

The CDR3 sequence is CASSRDRVNNEQFF. CDR3 in DNA: TGTGCCAGCAGCCGGGATAGGGTAAACAATGAGCAGTTCTTC. The V call is TRBV7-9, the J call TRBJ2-1; a possible D gene is TRBD2 (5 bases). CDR1 SEHNR and CDR2 FQNEAQ come from the germline V gene (reference sequence). Trimming stripped 5 bases from V and 5 bases from J, with 13 bases between. The CDR3 is 14 amino acids. Combining the CDR3 with reference TRBV7-9 and TRBJ2-1 gives the whole variable domain DTGVSQNPRHKITKRGQNVTFRCDPISEHNRLYWYRQTLGQGPEFLTYFQNEAQLEKSRLLSDRFSAERPKGSFSTLEIQRTEQGDSAMYLCASSRDRVNNEQFFGPGTRLTVL.

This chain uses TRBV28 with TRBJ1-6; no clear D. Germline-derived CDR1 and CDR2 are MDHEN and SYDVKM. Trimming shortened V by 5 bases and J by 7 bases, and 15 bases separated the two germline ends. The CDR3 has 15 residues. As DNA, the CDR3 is TGTGCCAGCAGTAAAAACCCCGGCGGGAATTCACCCCTCCACTTT. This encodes CASSKNPGGNSPLHF.

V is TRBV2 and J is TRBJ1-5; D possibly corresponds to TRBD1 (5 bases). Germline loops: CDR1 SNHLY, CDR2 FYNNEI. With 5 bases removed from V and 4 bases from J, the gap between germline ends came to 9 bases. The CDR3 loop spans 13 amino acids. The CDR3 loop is CASSIDRNQPQHF. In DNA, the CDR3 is TGTGCCAGCAGTATTGACAGAAATCAGCCCCAGCATTTT. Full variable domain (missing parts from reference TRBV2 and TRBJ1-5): EPEVTQTPSHQVTQMGQEVILRCVPISNHLYFYWYRQILGQKVEFLVSFYNNEISEKSEIFDDQFSVERPDGSNFTLKIRSTKLEDSAMYFCASSIDRNQPQHFGDGTRLSIL.

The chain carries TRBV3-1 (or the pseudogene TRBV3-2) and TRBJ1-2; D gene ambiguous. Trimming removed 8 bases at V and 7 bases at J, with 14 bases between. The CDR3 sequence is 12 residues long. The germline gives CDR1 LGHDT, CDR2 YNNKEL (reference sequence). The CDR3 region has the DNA TGTGCCAGCTTTACAGTTCGGGGTGGCTACACCTTC. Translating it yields CASFTVRGGYTF.

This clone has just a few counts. The CDR3 sequence: CASSLQKGFSEQYF. In DNA, the CDR3 is TGTGCCAGCAGCCTGCAAAAGGGCTTTAGCGAGCAGTACTTC. This chain uses TRBV7-8 with TRBJ2-7; D is uncertain. Germline CDR1 reads SGHVS; CDR2 reads FQNEAQ. Between the trimmed V and J ends, which lost 5 bases and 6 bases, there was a span of 17 bases. The CDR3 is made up of 14 amino acids.

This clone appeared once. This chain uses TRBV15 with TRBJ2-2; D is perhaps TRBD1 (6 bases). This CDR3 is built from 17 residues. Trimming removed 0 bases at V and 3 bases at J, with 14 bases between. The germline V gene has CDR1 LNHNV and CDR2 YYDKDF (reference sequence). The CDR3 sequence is CATSRDQEGGDTGELFF. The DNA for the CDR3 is TGTGCCACCAGCAGAGATCAGGAAGGGGGTGACACCGGGGAGCTGTTTTTT.

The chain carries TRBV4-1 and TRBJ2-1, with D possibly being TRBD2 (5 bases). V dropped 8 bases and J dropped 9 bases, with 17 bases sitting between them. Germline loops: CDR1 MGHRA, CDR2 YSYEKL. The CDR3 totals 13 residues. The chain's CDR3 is CASRSLGVGEQFF. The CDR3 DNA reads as TGCGCCAGCCGCTCCCTCGGGGTTGGTGAGCAGTTCTTC.

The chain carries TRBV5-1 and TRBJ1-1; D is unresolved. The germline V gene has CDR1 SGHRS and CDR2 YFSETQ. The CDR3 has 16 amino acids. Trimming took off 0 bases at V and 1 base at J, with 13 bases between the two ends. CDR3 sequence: CASSLGAMTPNTEAFF. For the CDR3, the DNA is TGCGCCAGCAGCTTGGGGGCGATGACACCGAACACTGAAGCTTTCTTT.

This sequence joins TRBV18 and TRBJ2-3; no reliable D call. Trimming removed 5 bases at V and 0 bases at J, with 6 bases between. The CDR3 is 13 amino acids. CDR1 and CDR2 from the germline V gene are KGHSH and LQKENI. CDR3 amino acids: CASSSTSTDTQYF. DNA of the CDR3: TGTGCCAGCTCATCGACTAGCACAGATACGCAGTATTTT.

CDR3 sequence reads: CASSLYPNRGNTEAFF. The CDR3 coding sequence is TGTGCCAGCAGTTTATATCCCAACAGGGGAAACACTGAAGCTTTCTTT. The V call is TRBV27, the J call TRBJ1-1; TRBD1 aligns across 7 bases. This CDR3 spans 16 amino acids. J lost 2 bases, V lost 1 base, and 7 bases had no gene match. Germline V CDR1 and CDR2: MNHEY, SMNVEV (reference sequence).

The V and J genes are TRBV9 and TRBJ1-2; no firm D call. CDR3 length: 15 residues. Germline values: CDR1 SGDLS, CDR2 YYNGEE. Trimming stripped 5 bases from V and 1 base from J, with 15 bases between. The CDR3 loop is CASSIREGVNYGYTF. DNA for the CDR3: TGTGCCAGCAGTATTAGGGAGGGAGTTAACTATGGCTACACCTTC.

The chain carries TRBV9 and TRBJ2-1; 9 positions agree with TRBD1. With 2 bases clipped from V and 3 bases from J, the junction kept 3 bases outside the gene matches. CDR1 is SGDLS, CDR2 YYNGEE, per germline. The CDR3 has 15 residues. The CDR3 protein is CASSVGQGIYNEQFF. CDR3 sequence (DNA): TGTGCCAGCAGCGTGGGACAGGGTATCTACAATGAGCAGTTCTTC.

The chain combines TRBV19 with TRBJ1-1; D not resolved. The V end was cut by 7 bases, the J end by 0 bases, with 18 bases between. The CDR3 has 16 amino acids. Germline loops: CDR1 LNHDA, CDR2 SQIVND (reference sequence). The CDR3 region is CASTPRGRLMNTEAFF. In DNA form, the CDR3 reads TGTGCCAGTACCCCCAGAGGGCGCCTAATGAACACTGAAGCTTTCTTT.

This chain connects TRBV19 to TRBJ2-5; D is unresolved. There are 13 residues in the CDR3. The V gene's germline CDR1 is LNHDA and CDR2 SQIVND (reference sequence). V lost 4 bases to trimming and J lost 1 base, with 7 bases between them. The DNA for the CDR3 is TGTGCCAGTAGTACGCAGTCCCAAGAGACCCAGTACTTC. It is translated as CASSTQSQETQYF.

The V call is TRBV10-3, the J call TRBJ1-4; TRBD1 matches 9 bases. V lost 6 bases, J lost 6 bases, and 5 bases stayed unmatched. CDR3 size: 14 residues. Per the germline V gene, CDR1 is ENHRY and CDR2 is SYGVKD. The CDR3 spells CAIRPDRGHEKLFF. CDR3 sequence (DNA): TGTGCCATCAGGCCGGACAGGGGTCATGAAAAACTGTTTTTT.

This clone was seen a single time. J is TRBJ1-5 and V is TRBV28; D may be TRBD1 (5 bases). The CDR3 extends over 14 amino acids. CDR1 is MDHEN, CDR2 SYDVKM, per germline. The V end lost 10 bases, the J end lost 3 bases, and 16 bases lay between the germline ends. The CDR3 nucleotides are TGTGCCACCGTCCTAGGGACCTCCAATCAGCCCCAGCATTTT. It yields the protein CATVLGTSNQPQHF.

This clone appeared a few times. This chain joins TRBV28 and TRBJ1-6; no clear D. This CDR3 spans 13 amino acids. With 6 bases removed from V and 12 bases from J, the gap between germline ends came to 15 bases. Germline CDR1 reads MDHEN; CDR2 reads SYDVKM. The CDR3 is CASRGEWYGPLHF. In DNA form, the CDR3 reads TGTGCCAGCAGGGGAGAATGGTATGGACCCCTCCACTTT.

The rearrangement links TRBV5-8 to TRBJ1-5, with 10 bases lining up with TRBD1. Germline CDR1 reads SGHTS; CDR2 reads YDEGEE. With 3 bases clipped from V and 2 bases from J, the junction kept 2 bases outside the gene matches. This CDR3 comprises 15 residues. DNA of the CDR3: TGTGCCAGCAGCTGGGGGACAGGGGGCAATCAGCCCCAGCATTTT. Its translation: CASSWGTGGNQPQHF.

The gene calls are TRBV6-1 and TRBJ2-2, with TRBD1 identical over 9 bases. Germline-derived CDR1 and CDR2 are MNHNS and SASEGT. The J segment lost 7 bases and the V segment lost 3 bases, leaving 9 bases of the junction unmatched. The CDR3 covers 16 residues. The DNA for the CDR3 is TGTGCCAGCAGTGAGGGGCGGGACAGGGAAGGCGGGGAGCTGTTTTTT. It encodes CASSEGRDREGGELFF.

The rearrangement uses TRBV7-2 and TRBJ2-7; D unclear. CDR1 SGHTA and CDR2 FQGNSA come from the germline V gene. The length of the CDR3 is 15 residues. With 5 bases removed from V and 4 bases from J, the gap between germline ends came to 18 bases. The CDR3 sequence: CASSLGPLPTYEQYF. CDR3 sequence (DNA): TGTGCCAGCAGCCTCGGACCACTACCAACATACGAGCAGTACTTC. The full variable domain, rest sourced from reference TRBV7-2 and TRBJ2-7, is GAGVSQSPSNKVTEKGKDVELRCDPISGHTALYWYRQSLGQGLEFLIYFQGNSAPDKSGLPSDRFSAERTGGSVSTLTIQRTQQEDSAVYLCASSLGPLPTYEQYFGPGTRLTVT.

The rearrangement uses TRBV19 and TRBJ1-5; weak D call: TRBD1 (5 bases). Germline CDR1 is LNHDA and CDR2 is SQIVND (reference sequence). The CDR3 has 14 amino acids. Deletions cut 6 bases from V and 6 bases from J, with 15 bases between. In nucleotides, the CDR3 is TGTGCCAGTAGGGAGCAGGGTTTAGGTCAGCCCCAGCATTTT. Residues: CASREQGLGQPQHF.

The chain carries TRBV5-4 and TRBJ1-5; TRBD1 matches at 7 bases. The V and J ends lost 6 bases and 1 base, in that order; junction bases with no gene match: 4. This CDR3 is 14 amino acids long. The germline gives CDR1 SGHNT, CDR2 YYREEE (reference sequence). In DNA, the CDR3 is TGTGCCAGCACTCTACAGGGGAGCAATCAGCCCCAGCATTTT. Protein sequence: CASTLQGSNQPQHF.

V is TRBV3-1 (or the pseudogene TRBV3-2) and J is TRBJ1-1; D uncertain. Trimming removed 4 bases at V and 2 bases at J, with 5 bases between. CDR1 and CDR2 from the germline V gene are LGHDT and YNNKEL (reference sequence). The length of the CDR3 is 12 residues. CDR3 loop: CASSRSNTEAFF. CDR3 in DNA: TGTGCCAGCAGCCGAAGCAACACTGAAGCTTTCTTT.

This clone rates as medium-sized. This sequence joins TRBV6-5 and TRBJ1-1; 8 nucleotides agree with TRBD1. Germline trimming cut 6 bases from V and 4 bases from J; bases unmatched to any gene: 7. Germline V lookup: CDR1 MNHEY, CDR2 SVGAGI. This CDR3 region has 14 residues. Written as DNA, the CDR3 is TGTGCCAGCAGGACAACAGGGGGGAGCACTGAAGCTTTCTTT. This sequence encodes CASRTTGGSTEAFF.

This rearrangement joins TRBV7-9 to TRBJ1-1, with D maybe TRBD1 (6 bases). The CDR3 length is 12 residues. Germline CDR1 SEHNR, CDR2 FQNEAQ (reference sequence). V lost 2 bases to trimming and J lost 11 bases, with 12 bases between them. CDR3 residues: CASSLITTGAFF. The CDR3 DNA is TGTGCCAGCAGCTTAATAACAACAGGGGCTTTCTTT.

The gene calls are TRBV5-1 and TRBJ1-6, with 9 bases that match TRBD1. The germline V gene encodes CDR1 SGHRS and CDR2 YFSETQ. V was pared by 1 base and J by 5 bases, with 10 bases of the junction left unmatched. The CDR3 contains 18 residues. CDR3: CASSLQTPGQGNNSPLHF. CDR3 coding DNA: TGCGCCAGCAGCTTGCAGACTCCGGGACAGGGTAATAATTCACCCCTCCACTTT.

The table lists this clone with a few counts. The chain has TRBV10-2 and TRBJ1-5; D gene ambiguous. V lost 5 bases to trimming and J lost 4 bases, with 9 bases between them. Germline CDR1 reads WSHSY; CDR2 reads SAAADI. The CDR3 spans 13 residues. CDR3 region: CASSRTDNQPQHF. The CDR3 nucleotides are TGCGCCAGCAGTAGGACGGATAATCAGCCCCAGCATTTT.

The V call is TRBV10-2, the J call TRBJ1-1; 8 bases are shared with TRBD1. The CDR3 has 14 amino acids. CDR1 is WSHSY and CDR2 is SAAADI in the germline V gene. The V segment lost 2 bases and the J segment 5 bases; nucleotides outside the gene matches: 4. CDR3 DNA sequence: TGCGCCAGCAGTGAGCAGGGGGCTAGTACTGAAGCTTTCTTT. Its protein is CASSEQGASTEAFF.

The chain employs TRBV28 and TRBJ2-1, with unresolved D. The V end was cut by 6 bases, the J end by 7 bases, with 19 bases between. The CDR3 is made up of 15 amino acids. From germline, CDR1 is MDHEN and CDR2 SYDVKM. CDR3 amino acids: CASSSADDSGNEQFF. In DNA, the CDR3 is TGTGCCAGCAGCTCCGCGGACGACTCGGGTAATGAGCAGTTCTTC.